Presented here are 26 T cell receptor beta chains from one specimen sequenced in a study of CD8+ T cells in alopecia areata. RNA extraction was followed by reverse transcription into cDNA, which acted as the sequencing template. The protocol was immunoSEQ multiplex PCR, while the TCRdb copy is restricted to in-frame clones and leaves out a portion. This sample has about 99,000 clones, with 85% to 90% found just once. Treatment meaning: oral pan-JAK inhibitor, 5-10 mg twice daily. This specimen consisted of CD8+ T cells sorted from blood, obtained between weeks 30 and 35, from a patient treated with tofacitinib. The receptors were sampled from a human donor with alopecia areata.

The chain links TRBV27 to TRBJ1-5; D is perhaps TRBD1 (5 bases). This CDR3 has 15 residues. Germline V lookup: CDR1 MNHEY, CDR2 SMNVEV (reference sequence). V lost 3 bases, J lost 3 bases, and 12 bases lay in between. The CDR3 here is CASSFTGGDNQPQHF. CDR3 nucleotides: TGTGCCAGCAGTTTTACAGGAGGGGACAATCAGCCCCAGCATTTT.

The gene calls are TRBV19 and TRBJ2-5; 12 nucleotides line up with TRBD2. V was pared by 3 bases and J by 2 bases, with 4 bases of the junction left unmatched. This CDR3 contains 16 residues. The germline CDR1 and CDR2 sequences are LNHDA and SQIVND (reference sequence). CDR3 residues: CASSILAGGSQETQYF. CDR3 nucleotides: TGTGCCAGTAGTATCCTAGCGGGAGGGTCTCAAGAGACCCAGTACTTC.

This chain connects TRBV9 to TRBJ2-7, with 7 bases matching TRBD2. V lost 0 bases to trimming and J lost 4 bases; unmatched junction nucleotides: 7. The germline CDR1 and CDR2 sequences are SGDLS and YYNGEE. This CDR3 comprises 15 residues. The DNA of the CDR3 is TGTGCCAGCAGCGTAGGGAGGGAGGGCCTATACGAGCAGTACTTC. Residues: CASSVGREGLYEQYF.

CDR3 nucleotide sequence: TGTGCCAGCAGCTTATTTGGTCAGTCAGAAAAGACCCAGTACTTC. It is translated as CASSLFGQSEKTQYF. The chain carries TRBV7-9 and TRBJ2-5; no clear D. Trimming shortened V by 2 bases and J by 6 bases, and 16 bases separated the two germline ends. The CDR3 extends over 15 amino acids. The germline gives CDR1 SEHNR, CDR2 FQNEAQ (reference sequence).

This rearrangement joins TRBV9 to TRBJ1-2; TRBD1 matches 10 bases. After removal of 3 bases from V and 7 bases from J, the junction contained 9 bases not matched to a gene. Germline V CDR1 and CDR2: SGDLS, YYNGEE. This CDR3 comprises 15 residues. The CDR3 nucleotides are TGTGCCAGCAGCGCCTCCGGGACAGGGGTCTCTGGCTACACCTTC. It translates to CASSASGTGVSGYTF.

The rearrangement joins TRBV5-1 to TRBJ2-1; no clear D. Trimming shortened V by 1 base and J by 7 bases, and 6 bases separated the two germline ends. The CDR3 loop spans 12 amino acids. The germline V gene has CDR1 SGHRS and CDR2 YFSETQ. The CDR3 DNA is TGCGCCAGCAGCTTGAATAATAATGAGCAGTTCTTC. As protein: CASSLNNNEQFF.

This clone was recorded only once. This chain connects TRBV5-8 to TRBJ2-7; either TRBD1 or TRBD2 may supply D (5 bases each). V lost 1 base and J 2 bases, leaving 10 bases between the germline ends. The germline gives CDR1 SGHTS, CDR2 YDEGEE. The CDR3 extends over 14 amino acids. CDR3 in amino acids: CASSLTGTPYEQYF. CDR3 nucleotide sequence: TGTGCCAGCAGCTTGACCGGGACGCCCTACGAGCAGTACTTC.

The V and J genes are TRBV6-1 and TRBJ1-1; weak D call: TRBD1 (6 bases). The ends were cut back, 6 bases at V and 8 bases at J, with 10 bases in the middle. The CDR3 is 11 residues long. Per the germline V gene, CDR1 is MNHNS and CDR2 is SASEGT. The CDR3 protein is CASRDSREAFF. The CDR3 DNA follows: TGTGCCAGCAGGGACAGCAGAGAAGCTTTCTTT.

This chain uses TRBV2 with TRBJ2-7, with D possibly matching TRBD1 (7 bases). The CDR3 is 16 residues long. Germline CDR1 reads SNHLY; CDR2 reads FYNNEI. V was clipped by 0 bases and J by 4 bases, with 16 bases between them. The CDR3 sequence: CASSEALGGQMYEQYF. The CDR3 DNA follows: TGTGCCAGCAGTGAAGCGCTGGGGGGACAGATGTACGAGCAGTACTTC. Full variable domain (missing parts from reference TRBV2 and TRBJ2-7): EPEVTQTPSHQVTQMGQEVILRCVPISNHLYFYWYRQILGQKVEFLVSFYNNEISEKSEIFDDQFSVERPDGSNFTLKIRSTKLEDSAMYFCASSEALGGQMYEQYFGPGTRLTVT.

V is TRBV29-1 and J is TRBJ1-4; D is unclear. This CDR3 contains 13 residues. In germline, CDR1 is SQVTM, CDR2 ANQGSEA. V was cut by 1 base and J by 8 bases, with 11 bases left in between. CDR3 DNA sequence: TGCAGCGTTGAAGGGAGGAGCGGGGAAAAACTGTTTTTT. It translates to CSVEGRSGEKLFF.

The chain recombines TRBV2 with TRBJ2-7, with TRBD1 as a possible D gene (5 bases). The V gene lost 3 bases and the J gene lost 2 bases, with 11 bases spanning the gap. CDR3 size: 14 residues. Per germline, CDR1 SNHLY and CDR2 FYNNEI. CDR3 nucleotide sequence: TGTGCCAGCAGTGATCCGGACAAGACCTACGAGCAGTACTTC. It yields the protein CASSDPDKTYEQYF.

The chain carries TRBV4-1 and TRBJ1-4, with 8 bases aligning to TRBD1. The CDR3 extends over 14 amino acids. Trimming cost V 4 bases and J 8 bases; bases outside gene matches: 6. The germline gives CDR1 MGHRA, CDR2 YSYEKL. The CDR3 nucleotides are TGCGCCAGCAGCCGTGGACAGGGCGAAGAAAAACTGTTTTTT. It yields the protein CASSRGQGEEKLFF.

The J gene is TRBJ2-7, the V gene TRBV4-2; TRBD1 agrees at 9 bases. V shed 0 bases and J 4 bases; nucleotides not matched to a gene: 4. The CDR3 contains 15 residues. Germline V gene data show CDR1 as LGHNA and CDR2 as YNFKEQ. The CDR3 bases are TGTGCCAGCAGCCAAGAATGGGACAGGGTGTACGAGCAGTACTTC. It encodes CASSQEWDRVYEQYF.

This clone was counted between two and nine times. This chain links TRBV2 with TRBJ2-1; D may be TRBD1 or TRBD2 (5 bases each). Trimming took off 2 bases at V and 8 bases at J, with 10 bases between the two ends. Germline loops: CDR1 SNHLY, CDR2 FYNNEI. The CDR3 runs 13 residues. CDR3 sequence reads: CASSEIRDDEQFF. The CDR3 DNA reads as TGTGCCAGCAGTGAAATCAGGGACGATGAGCAGTTCTTC.

V is TRBV27 and J is TRBJ2-7, with 7 bases fitting TRBD1. In germline, CDR1 is MNHEY, CDR2 SMNVEV (reference sequence). This CDR3 spans 13 amino acids. With 7 bases clipped from V and 3 bases from J, the junction kept 6 bases outside the gene matches. The CDR3 DNA sequence: TGTGCCAGCAAGGGACAGCCGAACTACGAGCAGTACTTC. Protein product: CASKGQPNYEQYF.

The chain uses TRBV7-9 and TRBJ2-7, with TRBD2 matching 11 bases. CDR1 SEHNR and CDR2 FQNEAQ come from the germline V gene (reference sequence). After removal of 5 bases from V and 6 bases from J, the junction contained 9 bases not matched to a gene. This CDR3 contains 15 residues. CDR3 sequence: CASSPGLAAVLEQYF. The CDR3 bases are TGTGCCAGCAGCCCGGGACTAGCGGCAGTACTCGAGCAGTACTTC.

The rearrangement uses TRBV6-1 and TRBJ1-3; unclear D gene. The CDR3 has 19 amino acids. Germline V lookup: CDR1 MNHNS, CDR2 SASEGT. V lost 0 bases and J 0 bases, leaving 18 bases between the germline ends. The CDR3 loop reads CASSEARLPYRSSGNTIYF. In nucleotides, the CDR3 is TGTGCCAGCAGTGAAGCCAGACTACCTTACAGAAGCTCTGGAAACACCATATATTTT.

J is TRBJ1-2 and V is TRBV9; D gene unclear. V was trimmed by 3 bases and J by 2 bases, leaving 11 bases between them. Germline V gene lookup returns CDR1 SGDLS and CDR2 YYNGEE. The CDR3 has 14 residues. CDR3 DNA sequence: TGTGCCAGCAGCGCCAGGACTGTGAACTATGGCTACACCTTC. Translated: CASSARTVNYGYTF.

This clone was counted a few times. This chain joins TRBV29-1 and TRBJ2-1, with TRBD1 matching 8 bases. V shed 5 bases and J 1 base; nucleotides not matched to a gene: 1. The CDR3 covers 13 residues. Germline V gene sequence: CDR1 SQVTM, CDR2 ANQGSEA. CDR3: CSVRTGSYNEQFF. The CDR3 coding sequence is TGCAGCGTTCGGACAGGGTCCTACAATGAGCAGTTCTTC.

The V and J genes are TRBV7-6 and TRBJ2-3; 10 positions match TRBD2. The CDR3 totals 16 residues. From germline, CDR1 is SGHVS and CDR2 FNYEAQ. V trimming: 1 base; J trimming: 0 bases; junction bases outside the gene matches: 1. CDR3 sequence (DNA): TGTGCCAGCAGCTTAGTGACTAGCGGGAGCACAGATACGCAGTATTTT. Translated: CASSLVTSGSTDTQYF.

V is TRBV7-2 and J is TRBJ2-7; TRBD1 matches at 7 bases. The CDR3 covers 16 residues. V gave up 1 base and J gave up 3 bases; unmatched junction bases: 9. CDR1 and CDR2 (germline): SGHTA, FQGNSA. In nucleotides, the CDR3 is TGTGCCAGCAGCTTAGTTCCGAGACAGGGCTTCTACGAGCAGTACTTC. This encodes CASSLVPRQGFYEQYF. Supplemented by reference TRBV7-2 and TRBJ2-7, the full variable domain reads GAGVSQSPSNKVTEKGKDVELRCDPISGHTALYWYRQSLGQGLEFLIYFQGNSAPDKSGLPSDRFSAERTGGSVSTLTIQRTQQEDSAVYLCASSLVPRQGFYEQYFGPGTRLTVT.

V usage is TRBV6-5 and J usage is TRBJ1-1; no clear D. Germline CDR1 MNHEY, CDR2 SVGAGI. The CDR3 loop spans 10 amino acids. V was pared by 7 bases and J by 11 bases, with 11 bases between. Written as DNA, the CDR3 is TGTGCCAGCAAGGGCGTAGAGGCTTTCTTT. Translation: CASKGVEAFF.

The V and J genes are TRBV30 and TRBJ1-1; no firm D call. CDR3 length equals 14 residues. CDR1 GTSNPN and CDR2 SVGIG come from the germline V gene (reference sequence). V lost 0 bases, J lost 5 bases, and 13 bases lay in between. The CDR3: CAWSVPYLGTEAFF. The CDR3 DNA reads as TGTGCCTGGAGTGTACCCTACTTGGGGACTGAAGCTTTCTTT. Combining the CDR3 with reference TRBV30 and TRBJ1-1 gives the whole variable domain SQTIHQWPATLVQPVGSPLSLECTVEGTSNPNLYWYRQAAGRGLQLLFYSVGIGQISSEVPQNLSASRPQDRQFILSSKKLLLSDSGFYLCAWSVPYLGTEAFFGQGTRLTVV.

This clone was seen a single time. V gene TRBV7-9 combines with J gene TRBJ2-7; D possibly matches TRBD1 or TRBD2 (6 bases each). Germline lookup yields CDR1 SEHNR and CDR2 FQNEAQ (reference sequence). V lost 1 base, J lost 3 bases, and 13 bases lay in between. This CDR3 comprises 15 residues. The CDR3 DNA reads TGTGCCAGCAGCTTAGAAGGGGGGCTGGGCTACGAGCAGTACTTC. It specifies CASSLEGGLGYEQYF.

The CDR3 loop reads CASSHPGQGPYEQYF. The CDR3 DNA reads as TGTGCCAGCAGTCATCCGGGACAGGGGCCTTACGAGCAGTACTTC. The chain links TRBV2 to TRBJ2-7; 10 nucleotides agree with TRBD1. Germline V CDR1 and CDR2: SNHLY, FYNNEI. This CDR3 region has 15 residues. V trimming: 5 bases; J trimming: 4 bases; junction bases outside the gene matches: 8.

The gene calls are TRBV15 and TRBJ2-7; TRBD2 might be the D (6 bases). Germline loops: CDR1 LNHNV, CDR2 YYDKDF (reference sequence). There are 14 residues in the CDR3. V lost 5 bases, J lost 3 bases, and 14 bases lay in between. CDR3 region: CATSPRDSYYEQYF. The CDR3 bases are TGTGCCACCAGCCCCCGGGACTCTTACTACGAGCAGTACTTC.